Listed below are T cell receptor beta chains from one sample, sequenced in a study of neurological immune-mediated disorders. TCRdb redid the calling of the 5' RACE reads with MiXCR, one entry per CDR3 protein. The table shows roughly 74,000 distinct CDR3 sequences, with around 5% occurring only once. What was sequenced was PBMCs. All receptors come from a young man with multiple sclerosis. CDR3s include the opening cysteine and the closing phenylalanine or tryptophan. Expanded clones are given a class, and other clones once, few, many or no size at all.

abundance	v_gene	CDR3aa
many	TRBV5-1	CASSLDPSGVSMPPYEQYF
many	TRBV4-3	CASSLRGEDTEAFF
many	TRBV20-1	CSAIPGLAGYEQYF
many	TRBV24-1	CATSDFRQSGTDTQYF
many	TRBV5-5	CASRDRDGNTEAFF
many	TRBV6-6	CASSRGREQYF
NA	TRBV20-1	CSANGGRSYNEQFF
many	TRBV7-2	CASSDRGGLSSYNSPLHF
few	TRBV20-1	CSAMVGEGGNTIYF
many	TRBV7-2	CASSVGLSYNSPLHF
many	TRBV5-1	CASSSSSGGAGEQYF
many	TRBV9	CASSVGDLKYTDTQYF
NA	TRBV5-1	CASSLGLGQGDNSPLHF
many	TRBV12-3/TRBV12-4	CASSHRGLRTDTQYF
many	TRBV7-2	CASSLGNGGRGTGELFF
medium-sized	TRBV2	CASNLADSLNQPQHF
many	TRBV5-4	CASRDGTGMNTEAFF
many	TRBV11-2	CASSLDVAGVRTDTQYF
many	TRBV20-1	CSARSALGTGMNYGYTF
many	TRBV9	CASSVAWMNTEAFF
many	TRBV3-1	CASSPRMAGGRYEQYF
many	TRBV5-5	CASSLGRGWGAQETQYF
many	TRBV5-1	CASSLNRDYGYTF
many	TRBV20-1	CSANLAGGTNEQFF
many	TRBV2	CASRAGTDSYEQYF
many	TRBV5-1	CASSSGGTNEKLFF
many	TRBV20-1	CSARLPRWNILNYGYTF
many	TRBV21-1	CASSTRAGEVYEQYF
many	TRBV7-3	CASSHGLAGDEQYF
many	TRBV20-1	CSARRGRTDTQYF
NA	TRBV7-2	CASSLGSGRAREQYF
many	TRBV12-3/TRBV12-4	CASSAKGKLFF
many	TRBV7-8	CASSLEGPFYEQYF
many	TRBV20-1	CSARGGRGYNSPLHF
many	TRBV7-2	CASSLQWDTEAFF
many	TRBV2	CASSVLGGNQPQHF
many	TRBV5-6	CASRTQGANTEAFF
many	TRBV20-1	CSARGGSYGYTF
many	TRBV7-6	CASSLGVNGGGSYEQYF
many	TRBV5-8	CASSWNEVNTIYF
many	TRBV11-2	CASRVAGGYEQFF
many	TRBV6-6	CASSYLGWEQFF
many	TRBV6-6	CASTFVTGNYGYTF
many	TRBV5-1	CASSFTQNTEAFF
many	TRBV28	CASGPQNTEAFF
many	TRBV5-1	CASSWGLAGHNEQFF
many	TRBV7-9	CASSLQSSYEQYF
many	TRBV20-1	CSATGGVTYEQYF
many	TRBV20-1	CSAPTGANTEAFF
few	TRBV6-1	CASSVDGNQPQHF
NA	TRBV6-1	CASVRPYSNQPQNF